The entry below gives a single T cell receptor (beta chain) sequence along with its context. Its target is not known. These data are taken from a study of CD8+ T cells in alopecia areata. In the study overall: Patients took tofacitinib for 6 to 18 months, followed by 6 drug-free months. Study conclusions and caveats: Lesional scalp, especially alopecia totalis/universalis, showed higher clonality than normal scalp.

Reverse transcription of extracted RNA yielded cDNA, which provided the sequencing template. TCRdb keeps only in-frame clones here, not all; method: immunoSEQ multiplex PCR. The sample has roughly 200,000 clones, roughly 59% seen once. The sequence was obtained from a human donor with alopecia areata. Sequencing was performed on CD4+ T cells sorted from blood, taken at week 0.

CDR3 region: CASSLSLMGTEAFF. The CDR3, as DNA: TGCGCCAGCAGCTTGAGCCTGATGGGCACTGAAGCTTTCTTT. The V and J genes are TRBV5-1 and TRBJ1-1; no clear D. The CDR3 extends over 14 amino acids. Trimming pared 1 base from V and 4 bases from J, leaving 11 bases between. The germline V gene encodes CDR1 SGHRS and CDR2 YFSETQ. Full variable domain (remainder filled in from reference TRBV5-1 and TRBJ1-1): KAGVTQTPRYLIKTRGQQVTLSCSPISGHRSVSWYQQTPGQGLQFLFEYFSETQRNKGNFPGRFSGRQFSNSRSEMNVSTLELGDSALYLCASSLSLMGTEAFFGQGTRLTVV.